The rows below give T cell receptor beta chains drawn from one sample of a study of Tregs in tolerant kidney transplant recipients. Sequencing was performed with immunoSEQ multiplex PCR; in TCRdb, only in-frame clones are kept and a portion is missing. This sample yields about 73,000 clones, of which under 95% are seen a single time; about 0.36% belongs to the top ten. Sample: Tregs from blood, taken before the transplant. The receptor source for this set is a human donor who received a combined kidney and bone marrow transplant. The CDR3 runs from the conserved cysteine through the conserved F or W. Fields, in order: V gene, CDR3 protein.

v_gene: TRBV10-3; CDR3aa: CAISAGSAREINYEQYF
v_gene: TRBV27; CDR3aa: CASSLIETSGRRGTQYF
v_gene: TRBV29-1; CDR3aa: CSVGTQGNEQFF
v_gene: TRBV6-5; CDR3aa: CASRRSGTPSYEQYF
v_gene: TRBV5-8; CDR3aa: CASSVDHLRADTQYF
v_gene: TRBV4-1; CDR3aa: CASSQEILAEISYEQYF
v_gene: TRBV4-2; CDR3aa: CASSRDVGAEAFF
v_gene: TRBV11-1; CDR3aa: CASSLLFGNTIYF
v_gene: TRBV7-9; CDR3aa: CASSKEGLAEETQYF
v_gene: TRBV4-1; CDR3aa: CASSHEAGHYYEQYF
v_gene: TRBV19; CDR3aa: CASSNHPTGGEQYF
v_gene: TRBV15; CDR3aa: CATSRDRGDTGELFF
v_gene: TRBV28; CDR3aa: CASSKGYRGNYGYTF
v_gene: TRBV11-3; CDR3aa: CASCLPGAGTYEQYF
v_gene: TRBV27; CDR3aa: CASSPGTSGRGPYEQYF
v_gene: TRBV7-8; CDR3aa: CASSGRPDYEQYF
v_gene: TRBV6-1; CDR3aa: CASSEGGGIYEQYF
v_gene: TRBV9; CDR3aa: CASSARGATGNTIYF
v_gene: TRBV11-2; CDR3aa: CASSFGTSGVYEQYF
v_gene: TRBV7-7; CDR3aa: CASSLLVGGKTQYF
v_gene: TRBV28; CDR3aa: CASSPGTVSNQPQHF
v_gene: TRBV7-2; CDR3aa: CASSATGTSGRGDTQYF
v_gene: TRBV4-2; CDR3aa: CASSQETWRGGAGANVLTF
v_gene: TRBV19; CDR3aa: CASSAGQMNTEAFF
v_gene: TRBV28; CDR3aa: CASRQGWDTEAFF
v_gene: TRBV19; CDR3aa: CASSLGASRDEQFF
v_gene: TRBV5-1; CDR3aa: CASSLVHSGGYEQYF
v_gene: TRBV14; CDR3aa: CASSQRLAYTDTQYF
v_gene: TRBV5-6; CDR3aa: CASSPGTGVRYTEAFF
v_gene: TRBV5-6; CDR3aa: CASSLEAGTKTQYF
v_gene: TRBV5-1; CDR3aa: CASSGTMNTEAFF